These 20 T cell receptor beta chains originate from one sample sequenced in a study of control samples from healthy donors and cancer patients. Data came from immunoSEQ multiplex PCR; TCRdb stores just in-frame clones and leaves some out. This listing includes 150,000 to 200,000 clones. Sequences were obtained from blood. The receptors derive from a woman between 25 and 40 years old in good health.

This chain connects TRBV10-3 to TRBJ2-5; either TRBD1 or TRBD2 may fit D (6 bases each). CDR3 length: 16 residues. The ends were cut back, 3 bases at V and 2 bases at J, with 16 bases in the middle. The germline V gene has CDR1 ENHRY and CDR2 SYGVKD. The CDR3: CAISEQGPSDQETQYF. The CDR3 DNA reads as TGTGCCATCAGTGAACAGGGCCCTAGCGATCAAGAGACCCAGTACTTC.

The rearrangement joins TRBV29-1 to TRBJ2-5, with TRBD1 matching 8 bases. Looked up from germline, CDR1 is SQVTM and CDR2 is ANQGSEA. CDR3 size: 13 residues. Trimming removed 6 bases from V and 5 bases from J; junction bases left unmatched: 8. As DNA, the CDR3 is TGCAGCGTCGGGCACAGGGGGGAGGAGACCCAGTACTTC. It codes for CSVGHRGEETQYF.

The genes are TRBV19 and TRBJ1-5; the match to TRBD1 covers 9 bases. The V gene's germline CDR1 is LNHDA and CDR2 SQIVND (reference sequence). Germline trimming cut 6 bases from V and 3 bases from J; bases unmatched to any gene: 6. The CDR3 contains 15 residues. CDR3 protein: CASRQTGGLNQPQHF. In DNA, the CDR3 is TGTGCCAGTAGGCAGACAGGGGGTCTCAATCAGCCCCAGCATTTT.

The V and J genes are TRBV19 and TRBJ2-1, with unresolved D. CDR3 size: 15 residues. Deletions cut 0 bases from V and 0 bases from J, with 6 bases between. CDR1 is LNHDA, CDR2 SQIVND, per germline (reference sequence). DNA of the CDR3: TGTGCCAGTAGTATAGACAGGAGCTCCTACAATGAGCAGTTCTTC. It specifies CASSIDRSSYNEQFF.

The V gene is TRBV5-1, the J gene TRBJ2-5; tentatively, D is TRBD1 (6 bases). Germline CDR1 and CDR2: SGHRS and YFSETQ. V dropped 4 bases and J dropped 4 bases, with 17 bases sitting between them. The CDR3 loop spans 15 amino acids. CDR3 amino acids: CASSPVQGYRETQYF. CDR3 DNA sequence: TGCGCCAGCAGCCCAGTACAGGGCTATCGAGAGACCCAGTACTTC.

The CDR3 region has the DNA TGTGCCAGCAGCGGATCCCTCACTAGCGGGGGCACAGATACGCAGTATTTT. It is translated as CASSGSLTSGGTDTQYF. V and J are TRBV9 and TRBJ2-3; 10 nucleotides agree with TRBD2. This CDR3 spans 17 amino acids. V shed 3 bases, J shed 1 base, and the junction held 8 bases outside the gene matches. Germline CDR1 SGDLS, CDR2 YYNGEE.

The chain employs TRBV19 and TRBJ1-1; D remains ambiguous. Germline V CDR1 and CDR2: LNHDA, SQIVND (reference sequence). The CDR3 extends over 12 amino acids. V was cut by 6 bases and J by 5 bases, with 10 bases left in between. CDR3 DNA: TGTGCCAGTAGCTGGGGTTGGACTGAAGCTTTCTTT. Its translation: CASSWGWTEAFF.

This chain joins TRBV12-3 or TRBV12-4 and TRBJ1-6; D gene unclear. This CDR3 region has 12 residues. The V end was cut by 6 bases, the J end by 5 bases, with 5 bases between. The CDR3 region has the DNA TGTGCCAGCAGACTCAATAATTCACCCCTCCACTTT. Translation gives CASRLNNSPLHF.

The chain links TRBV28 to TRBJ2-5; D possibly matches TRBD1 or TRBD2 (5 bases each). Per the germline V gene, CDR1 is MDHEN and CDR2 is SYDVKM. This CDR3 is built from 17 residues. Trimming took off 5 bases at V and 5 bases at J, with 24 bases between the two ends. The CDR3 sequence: CASSTDGTGYSSETQYF. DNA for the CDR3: TGTGCCAGCAGTACAGACGGGACCGGATATTCTTCGGAGACCCAGTACTTC.

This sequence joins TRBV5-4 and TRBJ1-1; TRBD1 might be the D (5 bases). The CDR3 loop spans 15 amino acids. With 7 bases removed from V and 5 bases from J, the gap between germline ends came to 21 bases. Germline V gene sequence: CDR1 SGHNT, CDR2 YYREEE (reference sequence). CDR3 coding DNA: TGTGCCAGCCGACGAACCCAAGGGGTTTGGACTGAAGCTTTCTTT. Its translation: CASRRTQGVWTEAFF.

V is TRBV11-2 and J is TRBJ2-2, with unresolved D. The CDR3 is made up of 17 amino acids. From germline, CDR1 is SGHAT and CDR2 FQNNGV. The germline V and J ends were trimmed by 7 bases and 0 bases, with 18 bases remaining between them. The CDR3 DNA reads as TGTGCCAGCATCGACTCGCCCTACCTAGCGAACACCGGGGAGCTGTTTTTT. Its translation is CASIDSPYLANTGELFF. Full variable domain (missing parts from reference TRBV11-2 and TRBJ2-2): EAGVAQSPRYKIIEKRQSVAFWCNPISGHATLYWYQQILGQGPKLLIQFQNNGVVDDSQLPKDRFSAERLKGVDSTLKIQPAKLEDSAVYLCASIDSPYLANTGELFFGEGSRLTVL.

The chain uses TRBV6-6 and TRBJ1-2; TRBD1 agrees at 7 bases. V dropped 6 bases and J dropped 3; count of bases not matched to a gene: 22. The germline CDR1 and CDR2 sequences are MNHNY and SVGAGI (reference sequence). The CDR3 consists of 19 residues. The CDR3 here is CASSFSRGLSHRVYYGYTF. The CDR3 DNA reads TGTGCCAGCAGCTTTTCTAGGGGGCTCTCGCACAGGGTCTACTATGGCTACACCTTC.

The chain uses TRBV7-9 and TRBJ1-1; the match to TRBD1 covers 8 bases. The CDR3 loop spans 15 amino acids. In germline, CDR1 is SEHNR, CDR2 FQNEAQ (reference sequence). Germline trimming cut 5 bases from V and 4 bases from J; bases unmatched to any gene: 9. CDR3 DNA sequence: TGTGCCAGCAGCACCAATCCCGGACAGGGCACTGAAGCTTTCTTT. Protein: CASSTNPGQGTEAFF. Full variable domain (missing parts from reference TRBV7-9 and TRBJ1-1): DTGVSQNPRHKITKRGQNVTFRCDPISEHNRLYWYRQTLGQGPEFLTYFQNEAQLEKSRLLSDRFSAERPKGSFSTLEIQRTEQGDSAMYLCASSTNPGQGTEAFFGQGTRLTVV.

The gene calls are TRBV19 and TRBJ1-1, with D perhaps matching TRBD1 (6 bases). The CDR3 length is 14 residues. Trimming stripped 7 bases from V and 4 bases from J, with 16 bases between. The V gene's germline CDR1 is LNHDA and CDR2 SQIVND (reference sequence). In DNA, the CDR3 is TGTGCCAGTATCTCCCTGGGGGGCGGCACTGAAGCTTTCTTT. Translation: CASISLGGGTEAFF.

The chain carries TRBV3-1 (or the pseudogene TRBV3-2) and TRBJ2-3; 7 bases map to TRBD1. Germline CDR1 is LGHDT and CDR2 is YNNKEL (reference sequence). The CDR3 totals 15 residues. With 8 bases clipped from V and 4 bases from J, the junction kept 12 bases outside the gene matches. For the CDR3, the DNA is TGTGCCAGCTCCCTAAGACAGGGAACGGCAGATACGCAGTATTTT. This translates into CASSLRQGTADTQYF.

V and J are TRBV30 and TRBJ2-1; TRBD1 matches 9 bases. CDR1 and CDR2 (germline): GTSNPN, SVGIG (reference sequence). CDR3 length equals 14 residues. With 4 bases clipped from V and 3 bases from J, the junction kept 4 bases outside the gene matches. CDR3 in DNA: TGTGCCTGGATCGGACAGGGGATCTACAATGAGCAGTTCTTC. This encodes CAWIGQGIYNEQFF.

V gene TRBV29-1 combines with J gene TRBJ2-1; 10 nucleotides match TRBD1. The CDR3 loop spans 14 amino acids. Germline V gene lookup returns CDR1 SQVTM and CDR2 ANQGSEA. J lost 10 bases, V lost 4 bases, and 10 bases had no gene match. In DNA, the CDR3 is TGCAGCGTTGGGGGTCGACAGGGGGCGCGAGAGCAGTTCTTC. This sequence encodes CSVGGRQGAREQFF.

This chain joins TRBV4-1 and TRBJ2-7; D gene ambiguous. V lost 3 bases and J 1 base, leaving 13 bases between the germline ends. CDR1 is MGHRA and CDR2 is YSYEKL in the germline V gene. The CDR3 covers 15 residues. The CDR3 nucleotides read TGCGCCAGCAGCCAGGAAACGTTGGTATCCTACGAGCAGTACTTC. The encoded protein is CASSQETLVSYEQYF.

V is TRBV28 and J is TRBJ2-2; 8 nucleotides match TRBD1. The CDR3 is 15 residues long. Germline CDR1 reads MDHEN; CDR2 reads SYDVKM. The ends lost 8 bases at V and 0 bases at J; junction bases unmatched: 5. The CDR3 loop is CASDRGLPNTGELFF. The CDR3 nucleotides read TGTGCCAGCGACAGGGGACTTCCGAACACCGGGGAGCTGTTTTTT.

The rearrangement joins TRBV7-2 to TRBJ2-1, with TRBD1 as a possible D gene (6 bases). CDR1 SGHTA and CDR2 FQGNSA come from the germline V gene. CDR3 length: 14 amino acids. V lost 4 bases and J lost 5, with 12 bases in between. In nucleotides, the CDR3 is TGTGCCAGCAGCTCCCCAAGGGGGAACAATGAGCAGTTCTTC. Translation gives CASSSPRGNNEQFF.